This is a list of T cell receptor beta chains from one sample in a study of blood T cell repertoires in COVID-19. Some clones are missing from TCRdb's copy, which holds only in-frame ones; the method was immunoSEQ multiplex PCR. The sample lists about 57,000 clones; 82% were seen once. The sequencing input was peripheral blood. These receptors all stem from a woman at least 80 years old with acute or convalescent COVID-19. The CDR3 runs from the conserved cysteine through the conserved F or W. Each record gives: CDR3 protein, CDR3 DNA, V gene, J gene, D gene, clone size. The D gene is left open where the match is weak. The listing skips clone size in some rows; elsewhere it reads once, few, many or a size class.

CDR3: CASATGTTGNTIYF
DNA: TGTGCCAGTGCCACAGGGACTACGGGAAACACCATATATTTT
V: TRBV24-1
J: TRBJ1-3
D: -
size: -

CDR3: CAWSSGQRSAGNTIYF
DNA: TGTGCCTGGAGTTCAGGACAGCGCTCGGCTGGAAACACCATATATTTT
V: TRBV30
J: TRBJ1-3
D: -
size: -

CDR3: CASSPSGGGETQYF
DNA: TGTGCCAGCTCCCCGAGCGGGGGCGGAGAGACCCAGTACTTC
V: TRBV6-5
J: TRBJ2-5
D: TRBD2
size: -

CDR3: CASSLADRAEEKLFF
DNA: TGCGCCAGCAGCTTGGCTGACAGGGCGGAAGAAAAACTGTTTTTT
V: TRBV5-1
J: TRBJ1-4
D: TRBD1
size: -

CDR3: CASRGGGGKQPQHF
DNA: TGTGCCAGCAGGGGCGGTGGGGGGAAGCAGCCCCAGCATTTT
V: TRBV6-5
J: TRBJ1-5
D: -
size: -

CDR3: CASSLEASFYNEQFF
DNA: TGCGCCAGCAGCTTGGAGGCTAGCTTCTACAATGAGCAGTTCTTC
V: TRBV5-1
J: TRBJ2-1
D: -
size: once

CDR3: CASSQAGAKNIQYF
DNA: TGTGCCAGCAGCCAAGCAGGCGCCAAAAACATTCAGTACTTC
V: TRBV3-1/TRBV3-2
J: TRBJ2-4
D: -
size: -

CDR3: CASSSAGTSGRNNYNEQFF
DNA: TGCGCCAGCAGCTCGGCCGGGACTAGCGGGAGAAATAACTACAATGAGCAGTTCTTC
V: TRBV5-1
J: TRBJ2-1
D: TRBD2
size: -

CDR3: CAWSVGTGSTEAFF
DNA: TGTGCCTGGAGTGTAGGGACAGGATCCACTGAAGCTTTCTTT
V: TRBV30
J: TRBJ1-1
D: TRBD1
size: -

CDR3: CASSPPGGTGQPQHF
DNA: TGTGCCAGCAGCCCGCCGGGGGGAACGGGGCAGCCCCAGCATTTT
V: TRBV27
J: TRBJ1-5
D: -
size: -

CDR3: CASMVGDRTTYGYTF
DNA: TGTGCCAGCATGGTGGGGGACAGGACCACCTATGGCTACACCTTC
V: TRBV28
J: TRBJ1-2
D: TRBD1
size: once

CDR3: CASSLMAGITDTQYF
DNA: TGCGCCAGCAGCTTGATGGCAGGCATCACAGATACGCAGTATTTT
V: TRBV5-1
J: TRBJ2-3
D: -
size: -

CDR3: CASSLETGPYGYTF
DNA: TGTGCCAGCAGCTTAGAGACAGGCCCCTATGGCTACACCTTC
V: TRBV7-6
J: TRBJ1-2
D: -
size: -

CDR3: CAQTSLLGGELFF
DNA: TGTGCCCAGACTTCCCTCCTAGGCGGGGAGCTGTTTTTT
V: TRBV30
J: TRBJ2-2
D: -
size: -

CDR3: CASSAGGYEQYF
DNA: TGTGCCAGCAGTGCCGGGGGCTACGAGCAGTACTTC
V: TRBV12-3/TRBV12-4
J: TRBJ2-7
D: -
size: -

CDR3: CASSEWGTGETGELFF
DNA: TGCGCCAGCAGTGAGTGGGGGACAGGGGAGACCGGGGAGCTGTTTTTT
V: TRBV10-1
J: TRBJ2-2
D: TRBD1
size: -

CDR3: CASSVKTWEFLPYGYTF
DNA: TGTGCCAGCAGTGTCAAAACCTGGGAGTTCCTACCTTATGGCTACACCTTC
V: TRBV6-1
J: TRBJ1-2
D: -
size: -